This is a list of T cell receptor beta chains from one sample in a study of Ad26.COV2.S vaccination and SARS-CoV-2 variants. The method was immunoSEQ multiplex PCR; TCRdb's version includes in-frame clones alone and lacks a portion of them. Here the sample spans 400,000 to 450,000 clones, 75% to 95% being singletons. Sequencing was performed on peripheral blood, taken in a trial of Ad26.COV2.S vaccine versus placebo. These receptors originate from a person between 18 and 65 years old who received the Ad26.COV2.S COVID-19 vaccine or a placebo. CDR3s include the opening cysteine and the closing phenylalanine or tryptophan. Each record gives: J gene, D gene, clone size, V gene, CDR3 DNA, CDR3 protein. A D gene is named only where the DNA matches it firmly. Some rows have no size entry. The others give once, few or many, or a class for an expanded clone.

TRBJ2-5 | TRBD2 | NA | TRBV7-9 | TGTGCCAGCAGCCCGACTAGCAGCCAAGAGACCCAGTACTTC | CASSPTSSQETQYF
TRBJ2-5 | NA | NA | TRBV6-5 | TGTGCCAGCAGTTACTCGTACCACTACCAAGAGACCCAGTACTTC | CASSYSYHYQETQYF
TRBJ2-2 | TRBD1 | many | TRBV28 | TGTGCCAGCAGCCTGGGACAGGGAGAAACCGGGGAGCTGTTTTTT | CASSLGQGETGELFF
TRBJ1-3 | NA | NA | TRBV28 | TGTGCCAGCACCACATGGTTTGGAACTGGAAACACCATATATTTT | CASTTWFGTGNTIYF
TRBJ1-3 | TRBD1 | NA | TRBV7-9 | TGTGCCAGCCGACAGGGGGCGGGTGGAAACACCATATATTTT | CASRQGAGGNTIYF
TRBJ2-1 | NA | NA | TRBV6-1 | TGTGCCAGCAGTGAATCGGTCTGGGAGCAGTTCTTC | CASSESVWEQFF
TRBJ2-3 | NA | NA | TRBV20-1 | TGCAGTGCTAGTGAGGCAGATACGCAGTATTTT | CSASEADTQYF
TRBJ2-1 | NA | NA | TRBV7-9 | TGTGCCAGCAGCTCTTCGGGGCTCAATGAGCAGTTCTTC | CASSSSGLNEQFF
TRBJ2-7 | NA | NA | TRBV10-3 | TGTGCCATCAGTGAGTCTAGGGGGGGGCCTTACGAGCAGTACTTC | CAISESRGGPYEQYF
TRBJ1-2 | TRBD1 | NA | TRBV5-6 | TGTGCCAGCAGCCGAATTTACGGGACAGGGGGCGCGACGGGTGGCTACACCTTC | CASSRIYGTGGATGGYTF
TRBJ2-1 | NA | NA | TRBV6-5 | TGTGCCACCTCGACCGATACCCGCTACAATGAGCAGTTCTTC | CATSTDTRYNEQFF
TRBJ2-1 | TRBD1 | NA | TRBV5-5 | TGTGCCAGCAGCTCCAACCCCGGGACAGGCGACAATGAGCAGTTCTTC | CASSSNPGTGDNEQFF
TRBJ2-7 | NA | NA | TRBV15 | TGTGCCACCAGCCCGCGGCAGGGGCCCTACGAGCAGTACTTC | CATSPRQGPYEQYF
TRBJ2-1 | TRBD2 | NA | TRBV7-8 | TGTGCCAGCAGCTTACTCATGGGGGAGGGTGCCTACAATGAGCAGTTCTTC | CASSLLMGEGAYNEQFF
TRBJ1-1 | TRBD1 | NA | TRBV6-5 | TGTGCCAGCAGTTTCGGGACAGGGGAGGGTAACACTGAAGCTTTCTTT | CASSFGTGEGNTEAFF
TRBJ2-5 | TRBD1 | NA | TRBV6-5 | TGTGCCGGAGGGGGACAGGCGGGCGGGGAGACCCAGTACTTC | CAGGGQAGGETQYF
TRBJ1-4 | TRBD1 | NA | TRBV28 | TGTGCCAGCAGTTTATCTGGGACAGCAAATGAAAAACTGTTTTTT | CASSLSGTANEKLFF
TRBJ2-3 | NA | NA | TRBV7-9 | TGTGCCAGCGCTTCCATGGGCACAGATACGCAGTATTTT | CASASMGTDTQYF
TRBJ1-6 | NA | few | TRBV10-3 | TGTGCCATCAGTGACCGAAATTCACCCCTCCACTTT | CAISDRNSPLHF
TRBJ2-7 | NA | NA | TRBV3-1/TRBV3-2 | TGTGCCAGCAGCCAAGAGTTGCTTCCGCAGTACTTC | CASSQELLPQYF
TRBJ2-7 | NA | NA | TRBV19 | TGTGCCAGTAGCTCCCTGGGATCAAGCTACGAGCAGTACTTC | CASSSLGSSYEQYF
TRBJ2-7 | NA | NA | TRBV30 | TGTGCCTGGAGTTTTGATCGGATGTACGAGCAGTACTTC | CAWSFDRMYEQYF
TRBJ2-2 | NA | NA | TRBV7-9 | TGTGCCAGCAGCTTAGTCGGACAGTGGGAGCTGTTTTTT | CASSLVGQWELFF
TRBJ1-1 | NA | NA | TRBV30 | TGTGCCGCGGACCCCATGAACACTGAAGCTTTCTTT | CAADPMNTEAFF
TRBJ2-1 | TRBD2 | NA | TRBV27 | TGTGCCAGCAGTTTATCCTCTAGCGGGGTCTACAATGAGCAGTTCTTC | CASSLSSSGVYNEQFF
TRBJ1-6 | TRBD1 | NA | TRBV3-1/TRBV3-2 | TGTGCCAGCAGCACCGGGACAGGGGGCTCACCCCTCCACTTT | CASSTGTGGSPLHF
TRBJ1-5 | NA | NA | TRBV29-1 | TGCAGCGTTACCGGTAAGGTGGGGCAGCCCCAGCATTTT | CSVTGKVGQPQHF
TRBJ1-3 | NA | NA | TRBV28 | TGTGCCAGCAGTGGGGGAGCTGGAAACACCATATATTTT | CASSGGAGNTIYF
TRBJ2-1 | NA | NA | TRBV11-2 | TGTGCCAGCAGCCGTGGGCTGGGTGGCGGAACTTCCTACAATGAGCAGTTCTTC | CASSRGLGGGTSYNEQFF
TRBJ2-2 | TRBD2 | once | TRBV5-4 | TGTGCCAGCAGCTTGGCGGGAGGCCCTATCGGGGAGCTGTTTTTT | CASSLAGGPIGELFF
TRBJ2-3 | NA | NA | TRBV3-1/TRBV3-2 | TGTGCCAGCAGCCAAGACATCCTTTACGGTAGCACAGATACGCAGTATTTT | CASSQDILYGSTDTQYF
TRBJ2-7 | TRBD2 | once | TRBV24-1 | TGTGCCACCAGTGACGGGACTAGCGGGAGCAGAAAGTACTTC | CATSDGTSGSRKYF